These 13 T cell receptor beta chains were all obtained from the same sample, sequenced in a study of blood T cell repertoires in COVID-19. Sequenced by immunoSEQ multiplex PCR; TCRdb stores in-frame clones only, minus some. The sample includes roughly 130,000 clones, about 79% seen only once; the top ten take over 15%. The sample taken for sequencing was peripheral blood. The origin of the receptors is a woman in her 50s with acute or convalescent COVID-19.

The J gene is TRBJ1-4, the V gene TRBV10-3; 7 nucleotides line up with TRBD1. The CDR3 contains 14 residues. CDR1 is ENHRY, CDR2 SYGVKD, per germline. Trimming took 10 bases from V and 6 from J; bases not matched to a gene: 11. CDR3 nucleotide sequence: TGTGCCAGCAAACAGGGGATATTGGATGAAAAACTGTTTTTT. It codes for CASKQGILDEKLFF.

The rearrangement uses TRBV5-4 and TRBJ2-3; possibly TRBD1 for D (5 bases). The CDR3 covers 16 residues. Trimming left V 0 bases short and J 1 base short, with 12 bases between. Germline V gene lookup returns CDR1 SGHNT and CDR2 YYREEE (reference sequence). CDR3 nucleotide sequence: TGTGCCAGCAGCTTGGAGGGGAAAAGGGGCACAGATACGCAGTATTTT. Translation: CASSLEGKRGTDTQYF.

The chain combines TRBV19 with TRBJ2-7, with TRBD1 matching over 8 bases. V gave up 1 base and J gave up 1 base; unmatched junction bases: 12. The CDR3 loop spans 18 amino acids. Germline V gene sequence: CDR1 LNHDA, CDR2 SQIVND (reference sequence). In DNA form, the CDR3 reads TGTGCCAGTAGTATAGTTGGGACAGGAGCCAGCCTTTCCTACGAGCAGTACTTC. This encodes CASSIVGTGASLSYEQYF.

The rearrangement joins TRBV11-2 to TRBJ2-1; D is unclear. CDR3 length: 16 amino acids. Per the germline V gene, CDR1 is SGHAT and CDR2 is FQNNGV. Deletions cut 5 bases from V and 0 bases from J, with 14 bases between. The CDR3 coding sequence is TGTGCCAGCAGCCTAAGCGCTTGGAGCTCCTACAATGAGCAGTTCTTC. Amino acid sequence: CASSLSAWSSYNEQFF.

The genes are TRBV14 and TRBJ2-4, with 9 positions matching TRBD1. The junction had 3 bases not matched to a gene; V was cut back by 4 bases and J by 5 bases. The CDR3 length is 14 residues. The germline CDR1 and CDR2 sequences are SGHDN and FVKESK. In nucleotides, the CDR3 is TGTGCCAGCAGCCCCCGGACAGGGGAAAACATTCAGTACTTC. This sequence encodes CASSPRTGENIQYF.

This rearrangement joins TRBV5-4 to TRBJ1-1; maybe TRBD1 (5 bases). This CDR3 has 15 residues. Trimming stripped 1 base from V and 1 base from J, with 11 bases between. The germline CDR1 and CDR2 sequences are SGHNT and YYREEE (reference sequence). The CDR3 reads CASSLRLGGNTEAFF. CDR3 bases: TGTGCCAGCAGCTTGAGACTGGGGGGGAACACTGAAGCTTTCTTT.

CDR3 in amino acids: CASSTWGGAEAFF. The CDR3 DNA follows: TGTGCCAGCAGCACGTGGGGAGGGGCTGAAGCTTTCTTT. The genes are TRBV21-1 and TRBJ1-1. TRBV21-1 is termed a pseudogene. The length of the CDR3 is 13 residues.

This rearrangement joins TRBV9 to TRBJ2-3; D remains ambiguous. Trimming took off 3 bases at V and 2 bases at J, with 4 bases between the two ends. Germline V gives CDR1 SGDLS, CDR2 YYNGEE. This CDR3 region has 12 residues. The CDR3 DNA reads as TGTGCCAGCAGCGCCCTCACAGATACGCAGTATTTT. Amino acid sequence: CASSALTDTQYF.

CDR3 sequence: CASSDRTGSTDTQYF. CDR3 in DNA: TGCGCCAGCAGTGACAGGACAGGGAGCACAGATACGCAGTATTTT. V and J are TRBV10-2 and TRBJ2-3; TRBD1 agrees at 8 bases. Per the germline V gene, CDR1 is WSHSY and CDR2 is SAAADI. V was pared by 3 bases and J by 0 bases, with 2 bases of the junction left unmatched. The CDR3 is made up of 15 amino acids.

This clone was detected once. This chain uses TRBV5-1 with TRBJ1-2, with D possibly being TRBD1 (5 bases). The CDR3 totals 14 residues. V was cut by 0 bases and J by 3 bases, with 9 bases left in between. CDR1 is SGHRS and CDR2 is YFSETQ in the germline V gene. The CDR3 protein is CASSLAQGDYGYTF. In DNA, the CDR3 is TGCGCCAGCAGCTTGGCGCAGGGTGACTATGGCTACACCTTC.

The chain carries TRBV19 and TRBJ2-2; D unclear. CDR3 size: 18 residues. Germline CDR1 is LNHDA and CDR2 is SQIVND (reference sequence). The V and J ends lost 4 bases and 2 bases respectively, with 20 bases between them. The CDR3 reads CASSKSPRVAPNTGELFF. CDR3 sequence (DNA): TGTGCCAGTAGTAAAAGCCCTCGAGTCGCACCCAACACCGGGGAGCTGTTTTTT.

The chain is built from TRBV3-1 (or the pseudogene TRBV3-2) and TRBJ1-1; maybe TRBD1 (5 bases). The CDR3 totals 15 residues. Germline-derived CDR1 and CDR2 are LGHDT and YNNKEL (reference sequence). The germline V and J ends were trimmed by 2 bases and 5 bases, with 15 bases remaining between them. The CDR3 protein is CASSQFRGLGTEAFF. The DNA for the CDR3 is TGTGCCAGCAGCCAATTTCGGGGACTGGGGACTGAAGCTTTCTTT.

This chain joins TRBV5-1 and TRBJ1-1; D may be TRBD1 (5 bases). V dropped 0 bases and J dropped 5 bases, with 14 bases sitting between them. Germline lookup yields CDR1 SGHRS and CDR2 YFSETQ. This CDR3 contains 15 residues. The CDR3 DNA follows: TGCGCCAGCAGCTTGGCAGCAGCAGGGTGGACTGAAGCTTTCTTT. As protein: CASSLAAAGWTEAFF.